These 9 T cell receptor beta chains share one sample of origin, sequenced in a study of control samples from healthy donors and cancer patients. Assay: immunoSEQ multiplex PCR; the TCRdb copy retains only in-frame clones and omits some. The sample lists about 110,000 clones, about 80% occurring once. The source material was blood. The source is a man in his late teens or twenties in good health.

The gene calls are TRBV10-1 and TRBJ2-4, with D maybe TRBD1 (7 bases). The germline gives CDR1 WNHNN, CDR2 SYGVQD (reference sequence). CDR3 length: 14 residues. V gave up 3 bases and J gave up 7 bases, with 13 bases separating them. CDR3 coding DNA: TGCGCCAGCAGTGATGCAGGGGGGCCGAACATTCAGTACTTC. Its protein product is CASSDAGGPNIQYF.

V is TRBV12-3 or TRBV12-4 and J is TRBJ1-2, with unresolved D. V was shortened by 5 bases and J by 4 bases, with 8 bases between the two germline ends. This CDR3 contains 12 residues. The CDR3 nucleotides read TGTGCCAGCAGTATTATTTTCTATGGCTACACCTTC. As protein: CASSIIFYGYTF.

This clone has a single count. The rearrangement links TRBV9 to TRBJ2-3; TRBD1 matches at 8 bases. The CDR3 spans 14 residues. The ends lost 2 bases at V and 6 bases at J; junction bases unmatched: 5. Germline CDR1 SGDLS, CDR2 YYNGEE. Here the CDR3 DNA reads TGTGCCAGCAGCGTCGGCGGGACAGGTGATACGCAGTATTTT. It is translated as CASSVGGTGDTQYF. Variable domain in full (rest from reference TRBV9 and TRBJ2-3): DSGVTQTPKHLITATGQRVTLRCSPRSGDLSVYWYQQSLDQGLQFLIQYYNGEERAKGNILERFSAQQFPDLHSELNLSSLELGDSALYFCASSVGGTGDTQYFGPGTRLTVL.

This clone was detected only once. This chain uses TRBV7-8 with TRBJ1-5; D may be TRBD1 (5 bases). This CDR3 spans 17 amino acids. Germline CDR1 reads SGHVS; CDR2 reads FQNEAQ. Trimming left V 1 base short and J 4 bases short, with 17 bases between. CDR3 sequence reads: CASSLGVGARGNQPQHF. DNA of the CDR3: TGTGCCAGCAGCTTAGGTGTGGGAGCCCGGGGGAATCAGCCCCAGCATTTT.

This clone was detected only a few times. The chain is built from TRBV15 and TRBJ1-4, with D possibly being TRBD1 (6 bases). The CDR3 is 15 amino acids. Per the germline V gene, CDR1 is LNHNV and CDR2 is YYDKDF (reference sequence). V was shortened by 3 bases and J by 4 bases, with 12 bases between the two germline ends. The CDR3 spells CATSSIQGGNEKLFF. The CDR3 DNA follows: TGTGCCACCAGCAGTATACAGGGCGGTAATGAAAAACTGTTTTTT.

J is TRBJ2-1 and V is TRBV7-2; D ambiguous. Germline lookup yields CDR1 SGHTA and CDR2 FQGNSA. This CDR3 comprises 13 residues. The V and J ends lost 5 bases and 10 bases respectively, with 15 bases between them. CDR3 protein: CASSKPPLIEQFF. The CDR3 coding sequence is TGTGCCAGCAGCAAACCCCCCCTTATAGAGCAGTTCTTC.

V is TRBV7-9 and J is TRBJ1-1, with 10 nucleotides matching TRBD1. This CDR3 spans 15 amino acids. Trimming took 2 bases from V and 5 from J; bases not matched to a gene: 5. Germline V gene sequence: CDR1 SEHNR, CDR2 FQNEAQ (reference sequence). The CDR3 DNA sequence: TGTGCCAGCAGCTTAAGGACAGGGGGTATGACTGAAGCTTTCTTT. It yields the protein CASSLRTGGMTEAFF.

The V and J genes are TRBV15 and TRBJ1-6; 11 nucleotides line up with TRBD1. Germline V CDR1 and CDR2: LNHNV, YYDKDF (reference sequence). The CDR3 spans 18 residues. The trim removed 5 bases at V and 0 bases at J, leaving 6 bases unmatched. The DNA of the CDR3 is TGTGCCACCAGCGTGAGGACAGGGGGCATCTCCTATAATTCACCCCTCCACTTT. Translating it yields CATSVRTGGISYNSPLHF.

CDR3: CASSLTGGADTQYF. CDR3 nucleotide sequence: TGTGCCAGCAGTCTTACAGGGGGGGCAGATACGCAGTATTTT. This chain connects TRBV28 to TRBJ2-3; D is possibly TRBD1 (8 bases). CDR1 is MDHEN and CDR2 is SYDVKM in the germline V gene. The CDR3 is 14 amino acids. The germline V and J ends were trimmed by 5 bases and 4 bases, with 13 bases remaining between them.